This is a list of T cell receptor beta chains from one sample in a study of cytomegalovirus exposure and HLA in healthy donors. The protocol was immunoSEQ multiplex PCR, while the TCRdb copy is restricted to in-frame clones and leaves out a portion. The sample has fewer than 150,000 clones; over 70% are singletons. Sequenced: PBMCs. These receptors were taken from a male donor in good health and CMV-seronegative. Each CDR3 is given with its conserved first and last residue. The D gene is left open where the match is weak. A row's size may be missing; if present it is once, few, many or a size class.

CDR3aa: CASSSTGLRSYNEQFF
CDR3nt: TGTGCCAGCAGCTCTACGGGACTCCGCTCCTACAATGAGCAGTTCTTC
abundance: NA
v_gene: TRBV7-9
j_gene: TRBJ2-1
d_gene: NA

CDR3aa: CASRPSGSLNEQYF
CDR3nt: TGTGCCAGCAGACCAAGCGGGAGTCTGAACGAGCAGTACTTC
abundance: once
v_gene: TRBV6-5
j_gene: TRBJ2-7
d_gene: TRBD2

CDR3aa: CASSSQGVVQPQHF
CDR3nt: TGTGCCAGCAGTTCTCAGGGGGTGGTTCAGCCCCAGCATTTT
abundance: once
v_gene: TRBV6-1
j_gene: TRBJ1-5
d_gene: TRBD1

CDR3aa: CASSPMGQTNEKLFF
CDR3nt: TGTGCCAGCAGTCCCATGGGACAAACTAATGAAAAACTGTTTTTT
abundance: few
v_gene: TRBV27
j_gene: TRBJ1-4
d_gene: NA

CDR3aa: CASSRERASSYEQYF
CDR3nt: TGTGCCAGCAGCCGAGAGCGAGCAAGCTCCTACGAGCAGTACTTC
abundance: few
v_gene: TRBV7-2
j_gene: TRBJ2-7
d_gene: NA

CDR3aa: CASSVRGTSRGGGETQYF
CDR3nt: TGTGCCAGCAGCGTTAGGGGAACGTCGCGGGGGGGCGGTGAGACCCAGTACTTC
abundance: NA
v_gene: TRBV9
j_gene: TRBJ2-5
d_gene: TRBD2

CDR3aa: CASSIDGSRDQPQHF
CDR3nt: TGTGCCAGTAGTATAGATGGGTCGAGGGATCAGCCCCAGCATTTT
abundance: NA
v_gene: TRBV19
j_gene: TRBJ1-5
d_gene: NA

CDR3aa: CASSQEGGLQYF
CDR3nt: TGTGCTAGCAGCCAGGAGGGAGGGTTGCAGTATTTT
abundance: NA
v_gene: TRBV7-7
j_gene: TRBJ2-3
d_gene: TRBD2

CDR3aa: CASSLAGFYGDEQFF
CDR3nt: TGCGCCAGCAGCTTGGCCGGTTTTTATGGTGATGAGCAGTTCTTC
abundance: NA
v_gene: TRBV5-1
j_gene: TRBJ2-1
d_gene: NA

CDR3aa: CASSIDRVNEQYF
CDR3nt: TGTGCCAGTAGTATAGATCGGGTAAACGAGCAGTACTTC
abundance: NA
v_gene: TRBV19
j_gene: TRBJ2-7
d_gene: NA

CDR3aa: CASSQTGAGGPDTQYF
CDR3nt: TGCGCCAGCAGCCAAACCGGGGCGGGGGGGCCAGATACGCAGTATTTT
abundance: once
v_gene: TRBV4-1
j_gene: TRBJ2-3
d_gene: TRBD2

CDR3aa: CASSLDMDTQYF
CDR3nt: TGTGCCAGCAGCTTAGACATGGATACGCAGTATTTT
abundance: NA
v_gene: TRBV7-3
j_gene: TRBJ2-3
d_gene: NA

CDR3aa: CASSLVGGITTGELFF
CDR3nt: TGCGCCAGCAGCTTGGTGGGGGGAATCACCACCGGGGAGCTGTTTTTT
abundance: NA
v_gene: TRBV5-1
j_gene: TRBJ2-2
d_gene: NA

CDR3aa: CAWVVGGPSYEQYF
CDR3nt: TGTGCCTGGGTCGTGGGGGGGCCCTCCTACGAGCAGTACTTC
abundance: NA
v_gene: TRBV30
j_gene: TRBJ2-7
d_gene: NA

CDR3aa: CASSLAGGVTGELFF
CDR3nt: TGTGCCAGCAGCTTAGCGGGAGGAGTCACCGGGGAGCTGTTTTTT
abundance: NA
v_gene: TRBV5-4
j_gene: TRBJ2-2
d_gene: TRBD2

CDR3aa: CASSPATSGGAWELFF
CDR3nt: TGTGCCAGCAGCCCCGCGACTAGCGGGGGGGCGTGGGAGCTGTTTTTT
abundance: NA
v_gene: TRBV5-4
j_gene: TRBJ2-2
d_gene: TRBD2

CDR3aa: CASRNSQGAVMEQFF
CDR3nt: TGCGCCAGTAGAAACTCGCAGGGGGCGGTCATGGAGCAGTTCTTC
abundance: NA
v_gene: TRBV5-1
j_gene: TRBJ2-1
d_gene: TRBD1

CDR3aa: CSSSWMVERSARETQYF
CDR3nt: TGTTCCAGCAGCTGGATGGTCGAGCGGTCGGCGCGAGAGACCCAGTACTTC
abundance: NA
v_gene: TRBV7-9
j_gene: TRBJ2-5
d_gene: NA

CDR3aa: CASSEPGVSTDTQYF
CDR3nt: TGTGCCAGCAGTGAGCCAGGGGTTAGCACAGATACGCAGTATTTT
abundance: NA
v_gene: TRBV25-1
j_gene: TRBJ2-3
d_gene: NA

CDR3aa: CASSYARAEGREKLFF
CDR3nt: TGTGCCAGCAGTTACGCCCGGGCAGAGGGTCGAGAAAAACTGTTTTTT
abundance: once
v_gene: TRBV6-5
j_gene: TRBJ1-4
d_gene: NA

CDR3aa: CASSFSGGPSSGNTIYF
CDR3nt: TGTGCCAGCAGCTTTTCAGGGGGCCCTAGCTCTGGAAACACCATATATTTT
abundance: few
v_gene: TRBV13
j_gene: TRBJ1-3
d_gene: TRBD1

CDR3aa: CASSVDRSLDF
CDR3nt: TGTGCCAGCAGCGTGGACCGGAGCTTAGACTTC
abundance: NA
v_gene: TRBV5-4
j_gene: TRBJ1-2
d_gene: NA

CDR3aa: CASSTDTQYF
CDR3nt: TGTGCTTCTTCCACAGATACGCAGTATTTT
abundance: NA
v_gene: TRBV2
j_gene: TRBJ2-3
d_gene: NA

CDR3aa: CASLRGYNYGYTF
CDR3nt: TGTGCCAGCCTGCGAGGGTATAACTATGGCTACACCTTC
abundance: once
v_gene: TRBV2
j_gene: TRBJ1-2
d_gene: NA

CDR3aa: CAISESGAVTDTQYF
CDR3nt: TGTGCCATCAGTGAGTCAGGGGCGGTCACAGATACGCAGTATTTT
abundance: few
v_gene: TRBV10-3
j_gene: TRBJ2-3
d_gene: NA

CDR3aa: CASSPGLAGGPFYEQYF
CDR3nt: TGTGCCAGCAGCCCGGGACTAGCGGGGGGGCCTTTTTACGAGCAGTACTTC
abundance: NA
v_gene: TRBV13
j_gene: TRBJ2-7
d_gene: TRBD2

CDR3aa: CASSLSREGITDTQYF
CDR3nt: TGTGCCAGCAGCTTATCACGGGAGGGTATCACAGATACGCAGTATTTT
abundance: NA
v_gene: TRBV5-6
j_gene: TRBJ2-3
d_gene: TRBD2

CDR3aa: CASSPRGRGLGYTF
CDR3nt: TGTGCCAGCAGCCCGCGAGGCAGGGGGCTTGGCTACACCTTC
abundance: NA
v_gene: TRBV7-2
j_gene: TRBJ1-2
d_gene: TRBD1

CDR3aa: CASSSWTSGRLSYNEQFF
CDR3nt: TGCGCCAGCAGCTCCTGGACTAGCGGGAGACTCTCCTACAATGAGCAGTTCTTC
abundance: NA
v_gene: TRBV5-1
j_gene: TRBJ2-1
d_gene: TRBD2

CDR3aa: CASSEESGTGNYEQYF
CDR3nt: TGTGCCAGCAGTGAAGAGTCCGGGACAGGGAATTACGAGCAGTACTTC
abundance: NA
v_gene: TRBV6-4
j_gene: TRBJ2-7
d_gene: TRBD1

CDR3aa: CASTGTSGRPDGDTQYF
CDR3nt: TGCGCCAGCACCGGGACTAGCGGGAGGCCCGATGGGGATACGCAGTATTTT
abundance: few
v_gene: TRBV5-1
j_gene: TRBJ2-3
d_gene: TRBD2

CDR3aa: CASSLSPGQGAWGNQPQHF
CDR3nt: TGTGCCAGCAGCTTATCTCCGGGACAGGGGGCCTGGGGTAATCAGCCCCAGCATTTT
abundance: NA
v_gene: TRBV5-8
j_gene: TRBJ1-5
d_gene: TRBD1

CDR3aa: CATSRLTSSNQPQHF
CDR3nt: TGTGCCACCAGCAGACTTACAAGTAGCAATCAGCCCCAGCATTTT
abundance: NA
v_gene: TRBV15
j_gene: TRBJ1-5
d_gene: NA

CDR3aa: CASSQDRGQAVSPLHF
CDR3nt: TGTGCCAGCAGCCAAGACCGCGGACAGGCTGTTTCACCCCTCCACTTT
abundance: once
v_gene: TRBV4-2
j_gene: TRBJ1-6
d_gene: TRBD1

CDR3aa: CASSYNRDGNTIYF
CDR3nt: TGTGCCAGCAGTTACAACAGGGACGGAAACACCATATATTTT
abundance: NA
v_gene: TRBV6-5
j_gene: TRBJ1-3
d_gene: NA

CDR3aa: CASSPTDRDYEQYF
CDR3nt: TGTGCCAGCAGCCCCACGGACAGGGACTACGAGCAGTACTTC
abundance: NA
v_gene: TRBV7-9
j_gene: TRBJ2-7
d_gene: TRBD1

CDR3aa: CASSYRQRFYEQYF
CDR3nt: TGTGCCAGCAGTTACAGACAGCGATTCTACGAGCAGTACTTC
abundance: NA
v_gene: TRBV6-5
j_gene: TRBJ2-7
d_gene: NA

CDR3aa: CASSAGVVNTEAFF
CDR3nt: TGTGCCAGCAGCGCAGGGGTGGTGAACACTGAAGCTTTCTTT
abundance: NA
v_gene: TRBV9
j_gene: TRBJ1-1
d_gene: NA

CDR3aa: CACGTSGTYEQYF
CDR3nt: TGTGCCTGCGGGACTAGCGGAACATACGAGCAGTACTTC
abundance: once
v_gene: TRBV30
j_gene: TRBJ2-7
d_gene: TRBD2

CDR3aa: CASSVWGYGYPF
CDR3nt: TGTGCCAGCAGTGTATGGGGCTATGGCTACCCCTTC
abundance: NA
v_gene: TRBV6-1
j_gene: TRBJ1-2
d_gene: NA

CDR3aa: CASSVDGTVRGYTF
CDR3nt: TGTGCCAGCAGCGTTGACGGCACAGTCCGTGGCTACACCTTC
abundance: NA
v_gene: TRBV9
j_gene: TRBJ1-2
d_gene: NA